These 28 T cell receptor beta chains were sequenced from one sample in a study of Ad26.COV2.S vaccination and SARS-CoV-2 variants. As for treatment: roughly 19 received Ad26.COV2.S at low or high dose, single or two shots; several received placebo; per-sample allocation not given. At day 63 after the first vaccine or placebo injection, samples were drawn. The table came from immunoSEQ multiplex PCR; TCRdb's copy has only in-frame clones and leaves some out. The sample carries 320,000 or so clones, about 90% recorded once. Sequencing used peripheral blood, obtained in a trial of Ad26.COV2.S vaccine versus placebo. The receptor set was obtained from a person aged 18-60 years who received the Ad26.COV2.S COVID-19 vaccine or a placebo.

This chain connects TRBV6-4 to TRBJ1-5; no clear D gene. From germline, CDR1 is MRHNA and CDR2 SNTAGT. This CDR3 is built from 11 residues. Trimming pared 7 bases from V and 7 bases from J, leaving 8 bases between. The CDR3 coding sequence is TGTGCCAGCAAGGGTATGCAGCCCCAGCATTTT. Its protein product is CASKGMQPQHF.

In this sample, this clone turned up once. The CDR3: CASSTGQASRAIYF. Here the CDR3 DNA reads TGTGCCAGCAGCACTGGACAGGCTTCCCGTGCCATATATTTT. V and J are TRBV5-4 and TRBJ1-3; 7 nucleotides match TRBD1. The CDR3 totals 14 residues. Germline V lookup: CDR1 SGHNT, CDR2 YYREEE (reference sequence). V lost 4 bases, J lost 11 bases, and 12 bases stayed unmatched.

Only one count was recorded for this clone. This chain links TRBV9 with TRBJ1-3; no definite D call. Looked up from germline, CDR1 is SGDLS and CDR2 is YYNGEE. Deletions cut 3 bases from V and 0 bases from J, with 7 bases between. This CDR3 comprises 14 residues. The CDR3, as DNA: TGTGCCAGCAGCGCAGCAGGCTCTGGAAACACCATATATTTT. It encodes CASSAAGSGNTIYF.

The chain carries TRBV3-1 (or the pseudogene TRBV3-2) and TRBJ2-3; no definite D call. Trimming removed 2 bases from V and 0 bases from J, with 3 bases in between. Looked up from germline, CDR1 is LGHDT and CDR2 is YNNKEL (reference sequence). CDR3 length equals 13 residues. The CDR3 spells CASSQYSTDTQYF. The CDR3, as DNA: TGTGCCAGCAGCCAATATAGCACAGATACGCAGTATTTT.

The sample holds a few counts of this clone. The chain carries TRBV13 and TRBJ2-2; D uncertain. Trimming stripped 1 base from V and 2 bases from J, with 11 bases between. The CDR3 extends over 16 amino acids. Per the germline V gene, CDR1 is PRHDT and CDR2 is FYEKMQ (reference sequence). Written as DNA, the CDR3 is TGTGCCAGCAGCTTAGTAGGCCAGACTAACACCGGGGAGCTGTTTTTT. This gives the protein CASSLVGQTNTGELFF.

The rearrangement joins TRBV18 to TRBJ1-2, with 9 bases fitting TRBD1. Germline CDR1 reads KGHSH; CDR2 reads LQKENI. V lost 2 bases and J lost 6; bases outside the gene matches: 7. This CDR3 has 15 residues. The CDR3 here is CASSPTGTGSHGYTF. Here the CDR3 DNA reads TGTGCCAGCTCACCAACAGGGACAGGGAGTCATGGCTACACCTTC.

This rearrangement joins TRBV13 to TRBJ1-1; D remains ambiguous. Trimming stripped 1 base from V and 1 base from J, with 16 bases between. The CDR3 sequence is 17 residues long. Looked up from germline, CDR1 is PRHDT and CDR2 is FYEKMQ (reference sequence). The DNA of the CDR3 is TGTGCCAGCAGCTTAGTAACACAGCGGTACAGGAACACTGAAGCTTTCTTT. Protein sequence: CASSLVTQRYRNTEAFF.

The chain recombines TRBV4-3 with TRBJ2-1; 8 bases are shared with TRBD2. CDR1 and CDR2 from the germline V gene are LGHNA and YSLEER. The CDR3 runs 16 residues. V shed 0 bases and J 7 bases; nucleotides not matched to a gene: 8. The CDR3 sequence: CASSQELAGGGNEQFF. In DNA form, the CDR3 reads TGCGCCAGCAGCCAAGAATTGGCCGGGGGGGGGAATGAGCAGTTCTTC.

The rearrangement joins TRBV19 to TRBJ1-1, with a weak D call TRBD1 (6 bases). Deletions cut 9 bases from V and 4 bases from J, with 15 bases between. There are 13 residues in the CDR3. CDR1 LNHDA and CDR2 SQIVND come from the germline V gene (reference sequence). The CDR3 DNA reads TGTGCCAGCAATTTCGGAGGGGGCACTGAAGCTTTCTTT. Amino acid sequence: CASNFGGGTEAFF.

The chain links TRBV5-1 to TRBJ1-1, with D possibly being TRBD1 (6 bases). This CDR3 has 15 residues. Germline lookup yields CDR1 SGHRS and CDR2 YFSETQ. The V end lost 0 bases, the J end lost 1 base, and 10 bases lay between the germline ends. The DNA for the CDR3 is TGCGCCAGCAGCTTGGTTCAGGGGCAGAACACTGAAGCTTTCTTT. As protein: CASSLVQGQNTEAFF.

V and J are TRBV7-3 and TRBJ2-2, with D possibly TRBD1 on 6 matching bases. The length of the CDR3 is 14 residues. V gave up 1 base and J gave up 5 bases, with 8 bases separating them. The germline CDR1 and CDR2 sequences are SGHTA and FQGTGA. The CDR3 loop is CASSLRGTTGELFF. The CDR3 bases are TGTGCCAGCAGCTTAAGAGGGACAACCGGGGAGCTGTTTTTT.

This clone was counted a few times. The chain recombines TRBV4-1 with TRBJ2-5; 11 bases map to TRBD2. The CDR3 runs 16 residues. The V gene's germline CDR1 is MGHRA and CDR2 YSYEKL. Germline trimming cut 2 bases from V and 4 bases from J; bases unmatched to any gene: 6. CDR3: CASSQTSGRVGETQYF. CDR3 nucleotides: TGCGCCAGCAGCCAAACTAGCGGGAGAGTCGGAGAGACCCAGTACTTC.

The chain combines TRBV5-1 with TRBJ2-7, with 7 bases that match TRBD2. The CDR3 totals 13 residues. V shed 2 bases, J shed 7 bases, and the junction held 6 bases outside the gene matches. CDR1 and CDR2 (germline): SGHRS, YFSETQ. The CDR3 spells CASSFRGAGEQYF. The CDR3 region has the DNA TGCGCCAGCAGCTTCCGGGGAGCGGGAGAGCAGTACTTC.

The rearrangement links TRBV12-5 to TRBJ2-1, with D unclear. Germline V lookup: CDR1 LGHNT, CDR2 FRNRAP. This CDR3 is built from 12 residues. V was shortened by 4 bases and J by 9 bases, with 10 bases between the two germline ends. In nucleotides, the CDR3 is TGTGCTAGTGGTTCCACCCGCTTTGAGCAGTTCTTC. As protein: CASGSTRFEQFF.

This chain links TRBV5-1 with TRBJ1-1; TRBD1 is a possible D gene (6 bases). V lost 2 bases and J lost 5, with 13 bases in between. The CDR3 covers 14 residues. The germline gives CDR1 SGHRS, CDR2 YFSETQ. CDR3 sequence: CASSLGGFLTEAFF. Here the CDR3 DNA reads TGCGCCAGCAGCTTAGGGGGGTTTTTGACTGAAGCTTTCTTT.

This sequence joins TRBV6-2 or TRBV6-3 and TRBJ2-6; D is possibly TRBD2 (5 bases). CDR3 length equals 19 residues. Looked up from germline, CDR1 is MNHEY and CDR2 is SVGEGT. Trimming stripped 0 bases from V and 0 bases from J, with 15 bases between. CDR3 bases: TGTGCCAGCAGTTACTCGGCCGGGAAAGACAACTCTGGGGCCAACGTCCTGACTTTC. Translating it yields CASSYSAGKDNSGANVLTF.

This clone has a single count. The gene calls are TRBV4-3 and TRBJ1-2, with D unresolved. V dropped 0 bases and J dropped 4 bases, with 18 bases sitting between them. Germline V lookup: CDR1 LGHNA, CDR2 YSLEER. This CDR3 has 17 amino acids. CDR3 sequence reads: CASSQEVEAVGLYGYTF. The CDR3 DNA reads TGCGCCAGCAGCCAAGAAGTTGAGGCAGTAGGACTCTATGGCTACACCTTC.

V and J are TRBV27 and TRBJ2-1; 13 bases match TRBD2. Trimming removed 8 bases from V and 8 bases from J; junction bases left unmatched: 15. CDR3 length: 17 residues. Germline V gives CDR1 MNHEY, CDR2 SMNVEV (reference sequence). The CDR3: CASRSALGLAGVYEQFF. The CDR3 DNA sequence: TGTGCCAGCCGCTCAGCACTTGGACTAGCGGGAGTATATGAGCAGTTCTTC.

V and J are TRBV10-3 and TRBJ2-7; 11 positions match TRBD2. V gave up 8 bases and J gave up 0 bases; unmatched junction bases: 3. The CDR3 length is 14 residues. Germline CDR1 is ENHRY and CDR2 is SYGVKD. In DNA form, the CDR3 reads TGTGCCATCGGGACTAGCGGAAGCTCCTACGAGCAGTACGTC. This codes for CAIGTSGSSYEQYV.

The chain uses TRBV3-1 (or the pseudogene TRBV3-2) and TRBJ2-2; 7 bases agree with TRBD2. The CDR3 runs 15 residues. J lost 6 bases, V lost 2 bases, and 6 bases had no gene match. The germline V gene encodes CDR1 LGHDT and CDR2 YNNKEL (reference sequence). The CDR3 nucleotides are TGTGCCAGCAGCCAACCCCCTGGGGGGGCCGGGGAGCTGTTTTTT. This sequence encodes CASSQPPGGAGELFF.

The chain combines TRBV10-3 with TRBJ1-3, with TRBD1 as a possible D gene (5 bases). Trimming took off 3 bases at V and 7 bases at J, with 13 bases between the two ends. CDR1 is ENHRY, CDR2 SYGVKD, per germline. This CDR3 has 14 residues. CDR3 in amino acids: CAISDPGTANTIYF. The CDR3 region has the DNA TGTGCCATCAGTGACCCAGGGACGGCGAACACCATATATTTT.

This chain connects TRBV27 to TRBJ2-3; D is ambiguous. Germline-derived CDR1 and CDR2 are MNHEY and SMNVEV (reference sequence). The germline V and J ends were trimmed by 2 bases and 4 bases, with 10 bases remaining between them. The length of the CDR3 is 14 residues. The DNA for the CDR3 is TGTGCCAGCAGTTTAGTCAGTGGCGCAGATACGCAGTATTTT. This gives the protein CASSLVSGADTQYF.

The CDR3 nucleotides are TGTGCCAGCAGCTCCGACCATGTCACAGATACGCAGTATTTT. Its protein product is CASSSDHVTDTQYF. This rearrangement joins TRBV7-9 to TRBJ2-3; D call uncertain. The CDR3 loop spans 14 amino acids. V was shortened by 4 bases and J by 2 bases, with 10 bases between the two germline ends. CDR1 is SEHNR and CDR2 is FQNEAQ in the germline V gene (reference sequence). The whole variable domain, remainder taken from reference TRBV7-9 and TRBJ2-3, is DTGVSQNPRHKITKRGQNVTFRCDPISEHNRLYWYRQTLGQGPEFLTYFQNEAQLEKSRLLSDRFSAERPKGSFSTLEIQRTEQGDSAMYLCASSSDHVTDTQYFGPGTRLTVL.

The chain recombines TRBV25-1 with TRBJ2-5, with no clear D. This CDR3 is built from 14 residues. Germline values: CDR1 MGHDK, CDR2 SYGVNS. The V and J ends lost 8 bases and 1 base respectively, with 14 bases between them. CDR3 amino acids: CASALAGVQETQYF. The CDR3 DNA is TGTGCCAGCGCTCTGGCAGGAGTCCAAGAGACCCAGTACTTC.

This chain joins TRBV5-1 and TRBJ1-1, with TRBD1 as a possible D gene (5 bases). Trimming removed 0 bases at V and 4 bases at J, with 10 bases between. CDR3 length: 14 amino acids. Germline V gene lookup returns CDR1 SGHRS and CDR2 YFSETQ. The CDR3 DNA reads TGCGCCAGCAGCTTGGCGTCAGGGAGCACTGAAGCTTTCTTT. It translates to CASSLASGSTEAFF.

The V call is TRBV11-2, the J call TRBJ2-6; D is perhaps TRBD2 (5 bases). V lost 5 bases to trimming and J lost 0 bases, with 14 bases between them. Germline V gives CDR1 SGHAT, CDR2 FQNNGV. The CDR3 extends over 17 amino acids. The chain's CDR3 is CASSHRLAVSGANVLTF. For the CDR3, the DNA is TGTGCCAGCAGCCACCGGCTAGCTGTCTCTGGGGCCAACGTCCTGACTTTC.

The chain carries TRBV21-1 and TRBJ2-2; the table names TRBD1, a call not compared with the DNA. TRBV21-1 is labeled a pseudogene. This CDR3 contains 21 residues. The CDR3 is CASSTEYMWTGGKMDTGELFF. The CDR3 nucleotides are TGTGCCAGCAGCACAGAATATATGTGGACAGGGGGCAAGATGGACACCGGGGAGCTGTTTTTT.

This clone showed up just a few times. V gene TRBV19 combines with J gene TRBJ1-5; tentatively, D is TRBD1 (6 bases). Germline V gene lookup returns CDR1 LNHDA and CDR2 SQIVND (reference sequence). The CDR3 runs 15 residues. Trimming pared 5 bases from V and 5 bases from J, leaving 16 bases between. In nucleotides, the CDR3 is TGTGCCAGTAGTGGTACAGGGCCTTGGGATCAGCCCCAGCATTTT. Encoded protein: CASSGTGPWDQPQHF.